This T cell receptor beta chain was sequenced in a study of patients and donors after allogeneic stem cell transplantation. The table lists this clonotype with a few counts. In TCRdb, the RT-PCR reads were re-called with MiXCR into one record per CDR3 protein. Among some 200,000 distinct CDR3 sequences listed, about 40% were seen once. The CDR3 covers 18 residues. J was trimmed by 1 base and V by 5 bases; bases with no gene match: 16. CDR1 is MDHEN, CDR2 SYDVKM, per germline. The chain recombines TRBV28 with TRBJ2-5; 7 positions match TRBD1. This TCR came from a human donor who was either an allogeneic HSCT recipient or a stem cell or donor lymphocyte infusion donor (not recorded which). It is not recorded whose cells these are; they may come from a transplant donor. The sample comprised blood, either unsorted or a sorted T cell fraction (not recorded which). DNA for the CDR3: TGTGCCAGCAGTGAGCCCCTTCGAGCCGGGACAGCCCAAGAGACCCAGTACTTC. This sequence encodes CASSEPLRAGTAQETQYF.